Given below is one T cell receptor (beta chain) in context. As yet, its antigen is unknown. The germline V gene encodes CDR1 MGHRA and CDR2 YSYEKL. The V segment lost 2 bases and the J segment 8 bases; nucleotides outside the gene matches: 2. The CDR3 runs 12 residues. This entry is derived from a study of graft-versus-host responses after intestinal transplantation. The wider study: Each of the recipients got a multivisceral, liver-intestinal, or isolated intestinal transplant. Study-wide points: The study associated peak circulating GvH clone levels with early post-transplant HvG declines.

Generated by immunoSEQ multiplex PCR, the TCRdb table keeps only in-frame clones and is missing some. Of 75,000 to 100,000 clones in the sample, roughly 91% were seen once. The sequence derives from a human donor who received an intestinal transplant. The V call is TRBV4-1, the J call TRBJ1-1; TRBD1 matches 7 bases. The sequencing used unstimulated CD8+ T cells sorted from spleen or lymph node cells, collected before intestinal transplant. The CDR3 is CASSQQTGEAFF. The CDR3 nucleotides are TGCGCCAGCAGCCAACAGACAGGGGAAGCTTTCTTT.